This TCR beta chain was found in a study of graft-versus-host responses after intestinal transplantation. Study overall: Uniformly, recipients were administered anti-thymocyte globulin induction with subsequent tacrolimus and steroids for three to four years.

The protocol was immunoSEQ multiplex PCR, while the TCRdb copy is restricted to in-frame clones and leaves out a portion. The sample gives approximately 11,000 clones, 93% of which show up once; approximately 20% is in the top ten. Points on this clone: As yet, its antigen is unknown.

Germline loops: CDR1 SGHNT, CDR2 YENEEA. The length of the CDR3 is 15 residues. Findings and limits, study-wide: Detected in recipient marrow were GvH clones, some of which were first observed in ileum or blood.

Sequencing was performed on PBMCs, taken approximately 110 days after intestinal transplant. This receptor was taken from a human patient who received an intestinal transplant, so some T cells may come from the graft donor. The gene calls are TRBV11-3 and TRBJ2-5; 9 positions match TRBD1. The end of the DNA fits TRBJ2-7 better, so the J call may be wrong. The CDR3 loop is CASSLELDRGNEQYF. In nucleotides, the CDR3 is TGTGCCAGCAGCTTAGAGCTTGACAGGGGGAACGAGCAGTACTTC.